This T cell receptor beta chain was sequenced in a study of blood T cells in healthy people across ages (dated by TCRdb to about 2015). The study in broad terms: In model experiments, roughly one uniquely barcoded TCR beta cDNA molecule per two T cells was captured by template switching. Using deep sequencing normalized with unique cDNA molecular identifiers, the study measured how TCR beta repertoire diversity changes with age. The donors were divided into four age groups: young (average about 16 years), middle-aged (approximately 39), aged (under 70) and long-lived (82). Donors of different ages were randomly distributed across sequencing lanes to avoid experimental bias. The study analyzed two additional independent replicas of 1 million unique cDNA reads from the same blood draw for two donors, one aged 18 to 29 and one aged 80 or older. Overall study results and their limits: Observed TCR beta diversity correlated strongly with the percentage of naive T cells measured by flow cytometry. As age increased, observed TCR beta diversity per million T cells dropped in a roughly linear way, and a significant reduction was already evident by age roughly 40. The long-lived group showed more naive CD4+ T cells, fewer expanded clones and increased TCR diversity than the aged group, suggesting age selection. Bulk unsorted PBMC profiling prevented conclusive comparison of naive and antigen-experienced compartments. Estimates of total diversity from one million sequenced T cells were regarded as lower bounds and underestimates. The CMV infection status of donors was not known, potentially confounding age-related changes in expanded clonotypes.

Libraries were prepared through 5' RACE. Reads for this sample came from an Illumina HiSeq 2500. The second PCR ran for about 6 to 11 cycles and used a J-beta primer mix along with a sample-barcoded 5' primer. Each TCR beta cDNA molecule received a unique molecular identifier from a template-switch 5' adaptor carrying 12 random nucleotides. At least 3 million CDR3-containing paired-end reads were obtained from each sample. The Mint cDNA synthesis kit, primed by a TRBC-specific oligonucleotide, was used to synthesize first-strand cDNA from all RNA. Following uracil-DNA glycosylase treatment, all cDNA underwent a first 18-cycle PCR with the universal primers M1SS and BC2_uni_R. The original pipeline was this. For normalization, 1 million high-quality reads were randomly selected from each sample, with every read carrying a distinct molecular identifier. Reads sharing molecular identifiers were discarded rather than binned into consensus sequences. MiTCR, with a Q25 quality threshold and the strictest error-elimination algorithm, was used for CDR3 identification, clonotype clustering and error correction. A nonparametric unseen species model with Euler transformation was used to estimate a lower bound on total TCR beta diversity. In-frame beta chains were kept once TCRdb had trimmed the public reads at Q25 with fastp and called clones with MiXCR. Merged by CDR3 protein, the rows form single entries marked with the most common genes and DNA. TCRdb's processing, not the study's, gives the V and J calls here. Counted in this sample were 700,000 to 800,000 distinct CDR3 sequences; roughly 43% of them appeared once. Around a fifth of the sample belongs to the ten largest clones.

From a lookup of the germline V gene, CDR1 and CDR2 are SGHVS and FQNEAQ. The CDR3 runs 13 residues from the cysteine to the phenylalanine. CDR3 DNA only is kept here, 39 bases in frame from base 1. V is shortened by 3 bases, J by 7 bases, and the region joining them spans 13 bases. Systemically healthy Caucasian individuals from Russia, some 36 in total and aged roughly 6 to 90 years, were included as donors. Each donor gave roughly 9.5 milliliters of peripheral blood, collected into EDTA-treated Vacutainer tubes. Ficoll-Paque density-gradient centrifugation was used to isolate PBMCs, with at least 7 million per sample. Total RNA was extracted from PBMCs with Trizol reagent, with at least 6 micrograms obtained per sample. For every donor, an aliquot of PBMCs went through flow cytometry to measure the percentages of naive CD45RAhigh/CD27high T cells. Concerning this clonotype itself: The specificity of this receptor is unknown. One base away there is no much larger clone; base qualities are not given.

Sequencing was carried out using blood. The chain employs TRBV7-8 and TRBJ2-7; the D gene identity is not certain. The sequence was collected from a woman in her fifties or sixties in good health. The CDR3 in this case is CASSLRWNGEQYF. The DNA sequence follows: TGTGCCAGCAGCTTGAGGTGGAACGGGGAGCAGTACTTC.